The TCR beta chain under discussion was sequenced for a study of T cell repertoires in breast cancer. Study context: Tumors, lymph nodes and blood came from breast cancer patients, plus healthy blood.

Remarks on this clonotype: Antigen: not known.

Primers covering all TCR V genes were used in emulsion RT-PCR on CD8+ T cells. A second nested PCR with blocking oligonucleotides suppressed unpaired genes. Each emulsion RT-PCR held roughly 4,500-270,000 T cells with C-region, Stepout and V-region primers. TCRdb passed the emulsion pairing reads through MiXCR, listing each CDR3 protein once. The data hold about 40,000 distinct CDR3 sequences, with 45% to 50% observed a single time. Losses at the gene ends were 4 bases for V and 5 bases for J; bases not matched to a gene: 17. Germline V CDR1 and CDR2: SQVTM, ANQGSEA. The CDR3 sequence is 17 residues long. Findings of the study overall: Shared TCRs had various nucleotide encodings, suggesting antigen-based selection and expansion. Transcript abundance and primer differences skewed clone recovery in emulsion RT-PCR.

The V and J genes are TRBV29-1 and TRBJ2-5, with 9 bases matching TRBD2. Sequencing was done on a sample of CD8+ T cells. The TCR originated in a pool of human donors with breast cancer or a healthy control (not recorded which). The DNA of the CDR3 is TGCAGCGTTGGTCGGCAGGGCGGGAGGGCCGCGGGGGAGACCCAGTACTTC. Translating gives CSVGRQGGRAAGETQYF.